The next 14 T cell receptor beta chains were all read from a single sample in a study of CD8 T cells in ankylosing spondylitis. MiXCR was run by TCRdb on the 5' RACE reads, yielding one entry per CDR3 protein. The sample carries around 300,000 distinct CDR3 sequences, about a fifth recorded once. Sequences were obtained from blood, either unsorted or a sorted T cell fraction (not recorded which). These receptors all stem from a female donor with ankylosing spondylitis or in good health (not recorded which).

The chain combines TRBV10-3 with TRBJ2-7; 13 bases fit TRBD2. Germline CDR1 and CDR2: ENHRY and SYGVKD. V shed 6 bases and J 7 bases; nucleotides not matched to a gene: 6. The CDR3 runs to 14 residues. The CDR3 DNA reads as TGTGCCATCAGCGGACTAGCGGGAGAAGGGGAGCAGTACTTC. This gives the protein CAISGLAGEGEQYF.

This clonotype has just a few counts. This rearrangement joins TRBV20-1 to TRBJ2-7, with a possible D match to TRBD2 (5 bases). Trimming took 6 bases from V and 5 from J, leaving 23 bases between them. The CDR3 is made up of 15 amino acids. Per the germline V gene, CDR1 is DFQATT and CDR2 is SNEGSKA (reference sequence). The chain's CDR3 is CSARLDGVPRDEQYF. CDR3 bases: TGCAGTGCCCGACTGGACGGGGTCCCAAGGGACGAGCAGTACTTC.

The chain combines TRBV7-6 with TRBJ2-3, with TRBD2 matching 7 bases. The CDR3 runs to 14 residues. J lost 3 bases, V lost 6 bases, and 6 bases had no gene match. The V gene's germline CDR1 is SGHVS and CDR2 FNYEAQ. The CDR3 loop reads CASRPGGGTDTQYF. The CDR3, as DNA: TGTGCCAGCAGGCCGGGAGGAGGGACAGATACGCAGTATTTT.

This clonotype was picked up a small number of times. The chain combines TRBV4-2 with TRBJ2-7; possibly TRBD1 or TRBD2 for D (7 bases each). The germline V gene has CDR1 LGHNA and CDR2 YNFKEQ. V was shortened by 0 bases and J by 4 bases, with 13 bases between the two germline ends. The CDR3 has 15 amino acids. Here the CDR3 DNA reads TGTGCCAGCAGCCAAGACGGCAGGGGGGGTTACGAGCAGTACTTC. Translating it yields CASSQDGRGGYEQYF.

This clonotype was seen at least ten times. The V call is TRBV13, the J call TRBJ2-3; D not resolved. The V gene's germline CDR1 is PRHDT and CDR2 FYEKMQ (reference sequence). V was pared by 5 bases and J by 1 base, with 7 bases between. The CDR3 runs to 13 residues. The CDR3 DNA reads TGTGCCAGCAGCCCCCTTGGCACAGATACGCAGTATTTT. Translated: CASSPLGTDTQYF.

This chain links TRBV3-1 with TRBJ2-7; 7 nucleotides match TRBD2. Germline V CDR1 and CDR2: LGHDT, YNNKEL (reference sequence). This CDR3 is built from 14 residues. The J segment lost 3 bases and the V segment lost 0 bases, leaving 2 bases of the junction unmatched. The CDR3 DNA follows: TGTGCCAGCAGCCAAGAACCTAGCGGCTACGAGCAGTACTTC. It translates to CASSQEPSGYEQYF.

A few counts support this clonotype. CDR3 in DNA: TGTGCCAGCTCAGGGGGACTAGCTGGCTCCTACGAGCAGTACTTC. Its protein is CASSGGLAGSYEQYF. The J gene is TRBJ2-7, the V gene TRBV18; 9 positions match TRBD2. Germline V gene data show CDR1 as KGHSH and CDR2 as LQKENI. V was pared by 5 bases and J by 0 bases, with 5 bases of the junction left unmatched. This CDR3 spans 15 amino acids.

This clonotype has just a few counts. J is TRBJ1-2 and V is TRBV4-3, with TRBD1 matching 9 bases. Per the germline V gene, CDR1 is LGHNA and CDR2 is YSLEER. The CDR3 length is 14 residues. Trimming cost V 3 bases and J 5 bases; bases outside gene matches: 4. The CDR3: CASSQAGTGYGYTF. In nucleotides, the CDR3 is TGCGCCAGCAGCCAGGCCGGGACAGGGTATGGCTACACCTTC.

This clonotype was recorded a few times. The rearrangement links TRBV6-1 to TRBJ2-1; the match to TRBD2 covers 15 bases. Germline trimming cut 7 bases from V and 8 bases from J; bases unmatched to any gene: 12. CDR1 is MNHNS, CDR2 SASEGT, per germline. The CDR3 is made up of 17 amino acids. The CDR3 nucleotides are TGTGCCAGCAACGACCCAGGACTAGCGGGAGGGATGGATGAGCAGTTCTTC. Residues: CASNDPGLAGGMDEQFF.

The chain is built from TRBV4-2 and TRBJ2-7, with D perhaps TRBD2 (6 bases). The germline V gene encodes CDR1 LGHNA and CDR2 YNFKEQ. The CDR3 covers 15 residues. The V gene lost 3 bases and the J gene lost 2 bases, with 14 bases spanning the gap. The CDR3 region has the DNA TGTGCCAGCAGCCAGTGCAAGCGGGTTACCTACGAGCAGTACTTC. The encoded protein is CASSQCKRVTYEQYF.

This clonotype was recorded a few times. This chain joins TRBV10-3 and TRBJ2-3, with no clear D. V was trimmed by 0 bases and J by 4 bases, leaving 11 bases between them. Germline CDR1 reads ENHRY; CDR2 reads SYGVKD. The CDR3 length is 15 residues. Here the CDR3 reads CAISESGADPDTQYF. The CDR3 DNA sequence: TGTGCCATCAGTGAGTCGGGCGCGGACCCAGATACGCAGTATTTT.

The chain employs TRBV7-9 and TRBJ2-1; 13 bases align to TRBD2. Germline V gene data show CDR1 as SEHNR and CDR2 as FQNEAQ (reference sequence). V trimming: 5 bases; J trimming: 6 bases; junction bases outside the gene matches: 4. CDR3 length: 15 amino acids. The CDR3 loop reads CASSTGTSGVNEQFF. CDR3 sequence (DNA): TGTGCCAGCAGCACCGGGACTAGCGGGGTCAATGAGCAGTTCTTC. Filled out from reference TRBV7-9 and TRBJ2-1, the complete variable domain reads DTGVSQNPRHKITKRGQNVTFRCDPISEHNRLYWYRQTLGQGPEFLTYFQNEAQLEKSRLLSDRFSAERPKGSFSTLEIQRTEQGDSAMYLCASSTGTSGVNEQFFGPGTRLTVL.

This clonotype was recorded many times. The chain combines TRBV29-1 with TRBJ1-1; no definite D call. CDR3 length: 12 amino acids. Germline CDR1 reads SQVTM; CDR2 reads ANQGSEA. Trimming took 3 bases from V and 4 from J, leaving 9 bases between them. The DNA for the CDR3 is TGCAGCGTTGAGTTCCGCCTCACTGAAGCTTTCTTT. It specifies CSVEFRLTEAFF.

This clonotype has only a few counts. The chain links TRBV20-1 to TRBJ1-1; D not resolved. CDR1 is DFQATT, CDR2 SNEGSKA, per germline (reference sequence). The length of the CDR3 is 16 residues. Between the trimmed V and J ends, which lost 1 base and 0 bases, there was a span of 15 bases. CDR3 sequence reads: CSARGYLSGMNTEAFF. The CDR3 bases are TGCAGTGCTAGAGGCTATTTGTCGGGAATGAACACTGAAGCTTTCTTT.